Below are 20 T cell receptor beta chains sequenced from a single sample in a study of cytomegalovirus exposure and HLA in healthy donors. In the PCR, 60 Vbeta and 13 Jbeta primers were used. Sequencing used immunoSEQ multiplex PCR; TCRdb keeps in-frame clones, though not all of them. The data hold 150,000 to 180,000 clones, with about four fifths observed a single time. What was sequenced was PBMCs. The receptors shown here come from a man younger than 35 in good health and CMV-seronegative.

A few counts support this clone. The chain has TRBV28 and TRBJ1-2; D may be TRBD1 (5 bases). Per germline, CDR1 MDHEN and CDR2 SYDVKM. CDR3 size: 13 residues. Trimming removed 8 bases at V and 4 bases at J, with 14 bases between. The CDR3 loop is CASAEGAGYGYTF. The CDR3 DNA follows: TGTGCCAGCGCGGAAGGGGCTGGCTATGGCTACACCTTC.

As DNA, the CDR3 is TGCGCCAGCAGCCAAGATTCTCCACAGGGGGCAGGTCAGCCCCAGCATTTT. It yields the protein CASSQDSPQGAGQPQHF. The chain is built from TRBV4-1 and TRBJ1-5, with 9 bases matching TRBD1. CDR3 length: 17 amino acids. With V trimmed by 0 bases and J by 6 bases, 9 bases remained unmatched. The germline V gene has CDR1 MGHRA and CDR2 YSYEKL.

The V call is TRBV7-6, the J call TRBJ1-5, with D possibly TRBD1 on 6 matching bases. In germline, CDR1 is SGHVS, CDR2 FNYEAQ. The CDR3 runs to 14 residues. V gave up 5 bases and J gave up 3 bases, with 11 bases separating them. CDR3 residues: CASSPDRNNQPQHF. The CDR3 region has the DNA TGTGCCAGCAGCCCAGACAGGAACAATCAGCCCCAGCATTTT.

This clone has only a few counts. This chain uses TRBV5-4 with TRBJ1-6; no firm D call. This CDR3 is built from 14 residues. The V gene's germline CDR1 is SGHNT and CDR2 YYREEE (reference sequence). V was trimmed by 0 bases and J by 6 bases, leaving 7 bases between them. CDR3 region: CASSLGWSNSPLHF. The CDR3 region has the DNA TGTGCCAGCAGCTTGGGATGGAGTAATTCACCCCTCCACTTT.

This clone turned up a few times. The J gene is TRBJ1-5, the V gene TRBV2, with D hard to call. V was cut by 4 bases and J by 6 bases, with 7 bases left in between. The CDR3 covers 12 residues. Germline assignment: CDR1 SNHLY and CDR2 FYNNEI. CDR3 region: CASSGGGQPQHF. CDR3 in DNA: TGTGCCAGCAGTGGAGGTGGTCAGCCCCAGCATTTT. Drawing the rest from reference TRBV2 and TRBJ1-5, the complete variable domain is EPEVTQTPSHQVTQMGQEVILRCVPISNHLYFYWYRQILGQKVEFLVSFYNNEISEKSEIFDDQFSVERPDGSNFTLKIRSTKLEDSAMYFCASSGGGQPQHFGDGTRLSIL.

This clone showed up just once. The junction does not match germline at one end; this may be a read error. For the CDR3, the DNA is TGTGCCAGCACTCCGACTTCCAGCGGGGCGGCCAAAAACAGTCAGTACTTC. Its protein product is CASTPTSSGAAKNSQYF. The chain links TRBV2 to TRBJ2-4; the match to TRBD2 covers 7 bases. Germline CDR1 and CDR2: SNHLY and FYNNEI. This CDR3 spans 17 amino acids.

This chain joins TRBV27 and TRBJ1-1; 7 nucleotides align to TRBD1. The germline gives CDR1 MNHEY, CDR2 SMNVEV (reference sequence). The V and J ends lost 4 bases and 6 bases, in that order; junction bases with no gene match: 8. CDR3 size: 14 residues. CDR3 sequence (DNA): TGTGCCAGCAGTTATACTACAGGGGTAGCTGAAGCTTTCTTT. Its protein product is CASSYTTGVAEAFF.

CDR3 bases: TGTGCCAGCAGTGAGATGATGGCGGCGTTCCGGGGCTACACCTTC. Translated: CASSEMMAAFRGYTF. The chain is built from TRBV6-1 and TRBJ1-2, with unresolved D. The CDR3 loop spans 15 amino acids. The V end lost 3 bases, the J end lost 8 bases, and 19 bases lay between the germline ends. Germline-derived CDR1 and CDR2 are MNHNS and SASEGT.

The chain joins TRBV19 to TRBJ1-5; 9 nucleotides align to TRBD1. The CDR3 runs to 14 residues. The V gene end was trimmed by 7 bases and the J gene end by 4 bases; junction bases not matched to a gene: 5. Looked up from germline, CDR1 is LNHDA and CDR2 is SQIVND (reference sequence). This chain's CDR3 is CASTSTGGNQPQHF. The DNA of the CDR3 is TGTGCCAGTACCTCGACAGGGGGAAATCAGCCCCAGCATTTT. Using reference TRBV19 and TRBJ1-5 for the parts outside the CDR3, the full variable domain is DGGITQSPKYLFRKEGQNVTLSCEQNLNHDAMYWYRQDPGQGLRLIYYSQIVNDFQKGDIAEGYSVSREKKESFPLTVTSAQKNPTAFYLCASTSTGGNQPQHFGDGTRLSIL.

The chain joins TRBV2 to TRBJ1-4; D is uncertain. The CDR3 has 16 residues. CDR1 SNHLY and CDR2 FYNNEI come from the germline V gene. Trimming took off 4 bases at V and 2 bases at J, with 14 bases between the two ends. In nucleotides, the CDR3 is TGTGCCAGCAGTGTCGAGAGGAGGTCTACTAATGAAAAACTGTTTTTT. Its translation: CASSVERRSTNEKLFF.

The chain couples TRBV18 to TRBJ2-5, with 8 bases identical to TRBD2. TRBJ2-7 explains the end of the DNA better; the J call may be wrong. The CDR3 runs to 14 residues. Looked up from germline, CDR1 is KGHSH and CDR2 is LQKENI. The CDR3 nucleotides are TGTGCCAGCTCACTGACCGGGAGGGCCGACGAGCAGTACTTC. Translated: CASSLTGRADEQYF.

This clone was counted only a few times. The gene calls are TRBV7-8 and TRBJ2-1; D remains ambiguous. Trimming removed 3 bases at V and 10 bases at J, with 10 bases between. Germline values: CDR1 SGHVS, CDR2 FQNEAQ. The CDR3 runs to 12 residues. The CDR3 protein is CASSFRLSEQFF. CDR3 DNA sequence: TGTGCCAGCAGCTTTAGACTGTCGGAGCAGTTCTTC.

In this sample, this clone turned up a few times. The V gene is TRBV6-6, the J gene TRBJ2-7; perhaps TRBD2 as D (5 bases). Trimming shortened V by 5 bases and J by 2 bases, and 13 bases separated the two germline ends. This CDR3 contains 14 residues. The germline V gene encodes CDR1 MNHNY and CDR2 SVGAGI (reference sequence). CDR3 sequence reads: CASSKPGNPYEQYF. The DNA for the CDR3 is TGTGCCAGCAGTAAACCGGGGAACCCCTACGAGCAGTACTTC.

The chain joins TRBV7-9 to TRBJ2-1; D gene unclear. V lost 8 bases, J lost 9 bases, and 11 bases lay in between. Germline V lookup: CDR1 SEHNR, CDR2 FQNEAQ (reference sequence). CDR3 length: 11 amino acids. The CDR3 sequence is CASHNNREQFF. CDR3 bases: TGTGCCAGCCACAATAACCGTGAGCAGTTCTTC.

For the CDR3, the DNA is TGCGCCAGCAGCCGCCAGCCTTCAGCGGGGACTTACACCGGGGAGCTGTTTTTT. Its protein product is CASSRQPSAGTYTGELFF. This chain uses TRBV4-1 with TRBJ2-2, with 7 bases that match TRBD2. Trimming removed 4 bases from V and 3 bases from J; junction bases left unmatched: 14. Looked up from germline, CDR1 is MGHRA and CDR2 is YSYEKL. This CDR3 has 18 amino acids.

The rearrangement links TRBV9 to TRBJ2-5; 13 positions match TRBD2. The germline CDR1 and CDR2 sequences are SGDLS and YYNGEE. V dropped 4 bases and J dropped 4; count of bases not matched to a gene: 7. This CDR3 has 16 amino acids. As DNA, the CDR3 is TGTGCCAGCAGCCTGGGACTAGCGGGACCCGGAGAGACCCAGTACTTC. Translating it yields CASSLGLAGPGETQYF.

The rearrangement uses TRBV9 and TRBJ1-2, with 11 bases matching TRBD1. The CDR3 covers 16 residues. CDR1 SGDLS and CDR2 YYNGEE come from the germline V gene. V trimming: 0 bases; J trimming: 6 bases; junction bases outside the gene matches: 7. The CDR3 DNA reads TGTGCCAGCAGCGTAGGCTGGACAGGGGGCTGGGATGGCTACACCTTC. Translation: CASSVGWTGGWDGYTF.

The rearrangement links TRBV15 to TRBJ1-2; 10 nucleotides align to TRBD1. The CDR3 extends over 16 amino acids. Trimming at V came to 5 bases and at J to 1 base, leaving 7 bases not matched to a gene. Germline V lookup: CDR1 LNHNV, CDR2 YYDKDF (reference sequence). In DNA form, the CDR3 reads TGTGCCACCAGCCTAGGTAGGGACAGGGGTAACTATGGCTACACCTTC. The encoded protein is CATSLGRDRGNYGYTF.

The V and J genes are TRBV27 and TRBJ2-6; TRBD1 matches 7 bases. With V trimmed by 2 bases and J by 15 bases, 7 bases remained unmatched. This CDR3 region has 13 residues. Germline V gene lookup returns CDR1 MNHEY and CDR2 SMNVEV (reference sequence). In nucleotides, the CDR3 is TGTGCCAGCAGTTTAGACAGGGCTGACGGCCTGACTTTC. Its translation: CASSLDRADGLTF.

This sequence joins TRBV10-3 and TRBJ1-1, with TRBD1 matching over 7 bases. CDR1 is ENHRY and CDR2 is SYGVKD in the germline V gene. The length of the CDR3 is 13 residues. V was pared by 7 bases and J by 1 base, with 3 bases of the junction left unmatched. The CDR3 bases are TGTGCCATCACGCGGACAGGGAACACTGAAGCTTTCTTT. It translates to CAITRTGNTEAFF.